These 3 T cell receptor beta chains were sequenced from one sample in a study of blood T cells in healthy people across ages (dated by TCRdb to about 2015). Library construction relied on 5' RACE. The listed sequencing device is Illumina HiSeq 2500. The second PCR ran for roughly 7 to 11 cycles and used a J-beta primer mix along with a sample-barcoded 5' primer. TCRdb passed the public sequencing reads through fastp at Q25 and MiXCR, retaining productive beta sequences. Here each entry gathers all rows of one CDR3 protein and keeps the most common genes and DNA. The sample profile shows some 640,000 distinct CDR3 sequences; approximately 30% of them were found once. The ten top clones hold less than 20% of the sample. The source material was blood. These receptor sequences come from a woman older than 75 in good health.

In this sample, this clonotype turned up a few times. This chain's CDR3 is CASSLGTGVAGNQPQHF. For the CDR3, the DNA is TGCGCCAGCAGCTTGGGAACAGGGGTCGCGGGCAATCAGCCCCAGCATTTT. The chain recombines TRBV5-1 with TRBJ1-5; 7 nucleotides match TRBD1. The germline gives CDR1 SGHRS, CDR2 YFSETQ. The CDR3 totals 17 residues. The junction had 8 bases not matched to a gene; V was cut back by 0 bases and J by 2 bases.

This clonotype was counted at least ten times. The chain has TRBV6-5 and TRBJ2-3, with 14 bases identical to TRBD2. Trimming cost V 7 bases and J 3 bases; bases outside gene matches: 6. The CDR3 totals 16 residues. The germline CDR1 and CDR2 sequences are MNHEY and SVGAGI. CDR3 in amino acids: CASTQGTSGGTDTQYF. The CDR3 nucleotides are TGTGCCAGCACCCAAGGGACTAGCGGGGGAACAGATACGCAGTATTTT.

The DNA for the CDR3 is TGTGCCAGCAGTGCGTACACAGGCTCCGAGCAGTACTTC. As protein: CASSAYTGSEQYF. This rearrangement joins TRBV2 to TRBJ2-5, with a tentative D call TRBD1 (5 bases). The DNA matches TRBJ2-7 better at its end, which makes the J call doubtful. Per the germline V gene, CDR1 is SNHLY and CDR2 is FYNNEI. The CDR3 has 13 amino acids.